This T cell receptor (beta chain) was found in a study of radiation and T cells in renal cell carcinoma. Repertoires were generated with immunoSEQ multiplex PCR, while TCRdb's copy carries only in-frame clones and drops some. The sample lists 130,000 to 150,000 clones; 70% to 90% were seen once. Study results and limitations: Pretreatment tumor biopsies were lacking, so baseline clonotypes are unknown. Top tumor clonotypes rose in blood 2 weeks post-radiation, then contracted.

Between the trimmed V and J ends, which lost 1 base and 7 bases, there was a span of 13 bases. Germline CDR1 is LGHNA and CDR2 is YSLEER. The CDR3 totals 14 residues. The time point here: blood 4 weeks post-SBRT, at nephrectomy. The treatment: 15 Gy SBRT to primary tumor, nephrectomy 4 weeks later. Nephrectomy followed 15 Gy stereotactic body radiation by 4 weeks. Blood was sampled at baseline, 2 weeks and 4 weeks after SBRT. With regard to this clone: Its antigen is not known. Other DNA sequences of this sample code for an identical CDR3.

The sequence was collected from a woman aged 45-59 years with renal cell carcinoma. Here the sequenced sample was blood, taken from a patient whose treatment included radiotherapy and nephrectomy. V gene TRBV4-3 combines with J gene TRBJ1-2; the D gene is possibly TRBD1 (5 bases). CDR3 sequence: CASSQVLGGRGYTF. CDR3 nucleotide sequence: TGCGCCAGCAGCCAAGTCCTGGGGGGACGTGGCTACACCTTC.